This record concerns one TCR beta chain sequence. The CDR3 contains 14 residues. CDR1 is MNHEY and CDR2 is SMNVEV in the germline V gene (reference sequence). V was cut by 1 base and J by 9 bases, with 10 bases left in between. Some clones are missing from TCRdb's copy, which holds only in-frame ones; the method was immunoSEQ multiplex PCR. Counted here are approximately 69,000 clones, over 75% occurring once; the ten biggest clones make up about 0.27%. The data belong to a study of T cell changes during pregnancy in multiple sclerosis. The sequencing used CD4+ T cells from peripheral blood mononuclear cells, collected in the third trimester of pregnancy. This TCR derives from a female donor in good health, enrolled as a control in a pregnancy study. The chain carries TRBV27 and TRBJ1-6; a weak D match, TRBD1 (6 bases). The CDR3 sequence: CASSLLQGGSPLHF. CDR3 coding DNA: TGTGCCAGCAGTTTATTACAGGGTGGTTCACCCCTCCACTTT.